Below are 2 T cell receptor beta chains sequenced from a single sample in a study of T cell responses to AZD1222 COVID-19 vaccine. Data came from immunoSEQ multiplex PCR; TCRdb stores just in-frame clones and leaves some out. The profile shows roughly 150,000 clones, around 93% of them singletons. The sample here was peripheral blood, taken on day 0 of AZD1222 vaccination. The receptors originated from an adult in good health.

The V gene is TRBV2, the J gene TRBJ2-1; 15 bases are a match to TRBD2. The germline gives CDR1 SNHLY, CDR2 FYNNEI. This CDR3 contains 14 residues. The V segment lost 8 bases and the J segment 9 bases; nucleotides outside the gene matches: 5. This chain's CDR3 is CASSWTSGGGEQFF. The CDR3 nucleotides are TGTGCCAGCTCGTGGACTAGCGGGGGGGGTGAGCAGTTCTTC.

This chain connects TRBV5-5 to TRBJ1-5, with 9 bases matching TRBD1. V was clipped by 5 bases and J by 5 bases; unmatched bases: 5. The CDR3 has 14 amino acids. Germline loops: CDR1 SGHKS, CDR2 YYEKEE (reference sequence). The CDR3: CASSLTGGDQPQHF. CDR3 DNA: TGTGCCAGCAGTTTGACAGGGGGGGATCAGCCCCAGCATTTT.